This TCR beta chain comes out of a study of graft-versus-host responses after intestinal transplantation. Here immunoSEQ multiplex PCR was the method, and the copy in TCRdb shows in-frame clones only, minus some. The table lists around 6,600 clones, around 24% of them singletons. Responders (approximately 200,000, CFSE-labeled) met approximately 200,000 stimulators that were irradiated and violet-dye-labeled. Cell sorting after the reaction yielded proliferating CFSE-low CD3+CD4+ and CD3+CD8+ responders. Sequenced here: alloreactive CD8+ T cells from a mixed lymphocyte reaction culture, sampled before transplantation. Noted subset: CFSE-low proliferating T cells sorted from roughly 6-day pre-transplant mixed lymphocyte reaction (GvH or HvG direction). The TCR originated in a human patient who was an organ donor for intestinal transplantation.

DNA of the CDR3: TGTGCCAGTAGTATACAACCGGGACAGGGGTGGTTTTTGGGCTATGGCTACACCTTC. Its protein is CASSIQPGQGWFLGYGYTF. The chain has TRBV19 and TRBJ1-2, with 10 bases that match TRBD1. CDR3 length: 19 residues. Per germline, CDR1 LNHDA and CDR2 SQIVND (reference sequence). With 2 bases clipped from V and 4 bases from J, the junction kept 16 bases outside the gene matches.